A single sample is the source of the 14 T cell receptor beta chains below, sequenced in a study of blood T cell repertoires in COVID-19. Here immunoSEQ multiplex PCR was the method, and the copy in TCRdb shows in-frame clones only, minus some. The data contain about 13,000 clones, roughly 89% of them singletons. The sample comprised peripheral blood. The receptors originated from a human donor with active COVID-19. The donor label of this sample is uncertain.

J is TRBJ2-7 and V is TRBV28; 7 positions match TRBD1. Germline CDR1 and CDR2: MDHEN and SYDVKM. The V gene end was trimmed by 4 bases and the J gene end by 3 bases; junction bases not matched to a gene: 6. The CDR3 is 14 residues long. In DNA form, the CDR3 reads TGTGCCAGCAGTTCGACAGGGAAGAGCTACGAGCAGTACTTC. Translated, it gives CASSSTGKSYEQYF.

The V call is TRBV6-5, the J call TRBJ2-1; 11 bases are a match to TRBD1. Germline-derived CDR1 and CDR2 are MNHEY and SVGAGI. The V and J ends lost 4 bases and 3 bases, in that order; junction bases with no gene match: 2. This CDR3 spans 15 amino acids. CDR3 sequence: CASSLGQGVYNEQFF. CDR3 nucleotide sequence: TGTGCCAGCAGTTTGGGACAGGGGGTCTACAATGAGCAGTTCTTC.

This chain uses TRBV28 with TRBJ2-1; maybe TRBD2 (7 bases). Per germline, CDR1 MDHEN and CDR2 SYDVKM. V shed 7 bases and J shed 1 base, with 20 bases lying between them. This CDR3 has 17 residues. As DNA, the CDR3 is TGTGCCAGCACAGGGGCGGGGGAGGTGGAGTCCTACAATGAGCAGTTCTTC. It yields the protein CASTGAGEVESYNEQFF.

This sequence joins TRBV5-1 and TRBJ2-3; 8 bases are shared with TRBD1. In germline, CDR1 is SGHRS, CDR2 YFSETQ. V trimming: 0 bases; J trimming: 0 bases; junction bases outside the gene matches: 3. The CDR3 is 16 amino acids. The CDR3 region has the DNA TGCGCCAGCAGCTTGGGCGGGACAGGAAGCACAGATACGCAGTATTTT. Translated, it gives CASSLGGTGSTDTQYF. Drawing the rest from reference TRBV5-1 and TRBJ2-3, the complete variable domain is KAGVTQTPRYLIKTRGQQVTLSCSPISGHRSVSWYQQTPGQGLQFLFEYFSETQRNKGNFPGRFSGRQFSNSRSEMNVSTLELGDSALYLCASSLGGTGSTDTQYFGPGTRLTVL.

This clone was seen a few times. The final CDR3 position lacks the conserved phenylalanine or tryptophan, pointing to a likely read error. It is unclear where the CDR3 begins or ends on the DNA, so no DNA is shown, and the CDR3 is as TCRdb lists it. V usage is TRBV5-6 and J usage is TRBJ1-2; the table's D call of TRBD1 was not tested on the DNA. Germline CDR1 and CDR2: SGHDT and YYEEEE. The CDR3 is 12 residues long, ends included. CDR3 protein: CASSTWGQGSVA.

This chain joins TRBV9 and TRBJ2-7, with TRBD1 matching over 8 bases. CDR3 length: 14 residues. Germline CDR1 reads SGDLS; CDR2 reads YYNGEE. The J segment lost 6 bases and the V segment lost 4 bases, leaving 9 bases of the junction unmatched. The CDR3 reads CASSRGQGEGEQYF. For the CDR3, the DNA is TGTGCCAGCAGCCGAGGACAGGGTGAGGGCGAGCAGTACTTC.

This sequence joins TRBV9 and TRBJ1-1; 7 bases are shared with TRBD1. This CDR3 is 15 amino acids long. CDR1 is SGDLS and CDR2 is YYNGEE in the germline V gene. V lost 2 bases, J lost 1 base, and 5 bases stayed unmatched. The CDR3 loop is CASSVWQGENTEAFF. CDR3 nucleotide sequence: TGTGCCAGCAGCGTTTGGCAGGGGGAGAACACTGAAGCTTTCTTT.

This chain links TRBV25-1 with TRBJ1-4, with D hard to call. Germline values: CDR1 MGHDK, CDR2 SYGVNS. V lost 4 bases, J lost 5 bases, and 11 bases lay in between. This CDR3 is built from 14 residues. The CDR3 loop is CASSATETNEKLFF. The CDR3 bases are TGTGCCAGCAGTGCAACAGAAACCAATGAAAAACTGTTTTTT.

This chain links TRBV2 with TRBJ1-1, with D unresolved. Deletions cut 2 bases from V and 3 bases from J, with 7 bases between. The V gene's germline CDR1 is SNHLY and CDR2 FYNNEI. This CDR3 region has 13 residues. In DNA form, the CDR3 reads TGTGCCAGCAGTGAATTAGAGGACACTGAAGCTTTCTTT. Its translation: CASSELEDTEAFF.

This rearrangement joins TRBV7-2 to TRBJ2-3; D call uncertain. Germline loops: CDR1 SGHTA, CDR2 FQGNSA. The CDR3 runs to 15 residues. V was pared by 2 bases and J by 2 bases, with 11 bases between. CDR3 loop: CASSLSSAATDTQYF. DNA of the CDR3: TGTGCCAGCAGCTTAAGCAGCGCCGCCACAGATACGCAGTATTTT.

The CDR3 DNA is TGTGCCAGCAGCAGAGAGGGTTTGGGGACCCAGTACTTC. This translates into CASSREGLGTQYF. The chain employs TRBV5-6 and TRBJ2-5; D might be TRBD2 (5 bases). The CDR3 spans 13 residues. The ends were cut back, 4 bases at V and 7 bases at J, with 14 bases in the middle. Germline V gives CDR1 SGHDT, CDR2 YYEEEE.

This chain joins TRBV5-4 and TRBJ2-7; 14 bases are a match to TRBD2. The ends lost 4 bases at V and 0 bases at J; junction bases unmatched: 6. The CDR3 covers 17 residues. Germline-derived CDR1 and CDR2 are SGHNT and YYREEE (reference sequence). The CDR3 is CASSQGLAGVNSYEQYF. The CDR3 DNA reads TGTGCCAGCAGCCAGGGACTAGCGGGGGTTAACTCCTACGAGCAGTACTTC.

V and J are TRBV3-1 (or the pseudogene TRBV3-2) and TRBJ2-2; TRBD2 might be the D (5 bases). The length of the CDR3 is 15 residues. V gave up 1 base and J gave up 3 bases, with 9 bases separating them. Germline loops: CDR1 LGHDT, CDR2 YNNKEL (reference sequence). CDR3 nucleotide sequence: TGTGCCAGCAGCCAAGTGCTAGCCCACACCGGGGAGCTGTTTTTT. Its protein product is CASSQVLAHTGELFF.

The chain links TRBV15 to TRBJ1-5; 9 bases line up with TRBD1. CDR3 size: 14 residues. The V gene's germline CDR1 is LNHNV and CDR2 YYDKDF (reference sequence). J gave up 7 bases and V 3 bases, and 4 bases lay outside the gene matches. The DNA for the CDR3 is TGTGCCACCAGCAGCGACAGGGGGAAGCAGCCCCAGCATTTT. Its protein product is CATSSDRGKQPQHF.